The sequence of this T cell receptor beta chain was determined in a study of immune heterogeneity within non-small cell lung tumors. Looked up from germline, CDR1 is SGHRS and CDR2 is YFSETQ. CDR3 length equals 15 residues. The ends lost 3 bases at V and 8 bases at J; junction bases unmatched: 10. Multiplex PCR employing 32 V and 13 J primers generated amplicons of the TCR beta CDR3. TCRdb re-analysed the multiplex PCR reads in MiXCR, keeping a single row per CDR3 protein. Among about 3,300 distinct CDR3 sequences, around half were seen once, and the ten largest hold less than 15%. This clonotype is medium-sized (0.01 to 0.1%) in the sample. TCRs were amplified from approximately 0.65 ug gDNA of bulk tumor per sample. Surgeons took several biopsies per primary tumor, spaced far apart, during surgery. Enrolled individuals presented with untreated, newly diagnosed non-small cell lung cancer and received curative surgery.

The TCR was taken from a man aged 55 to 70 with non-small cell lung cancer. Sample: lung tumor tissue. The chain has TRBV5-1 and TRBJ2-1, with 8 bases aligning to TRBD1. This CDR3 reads CASSSQTGVGHEQFF. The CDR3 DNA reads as TGCGCCAGCAGCTCCCAGACAGGGGTGGGGCATGAGCAGTTCTTC.